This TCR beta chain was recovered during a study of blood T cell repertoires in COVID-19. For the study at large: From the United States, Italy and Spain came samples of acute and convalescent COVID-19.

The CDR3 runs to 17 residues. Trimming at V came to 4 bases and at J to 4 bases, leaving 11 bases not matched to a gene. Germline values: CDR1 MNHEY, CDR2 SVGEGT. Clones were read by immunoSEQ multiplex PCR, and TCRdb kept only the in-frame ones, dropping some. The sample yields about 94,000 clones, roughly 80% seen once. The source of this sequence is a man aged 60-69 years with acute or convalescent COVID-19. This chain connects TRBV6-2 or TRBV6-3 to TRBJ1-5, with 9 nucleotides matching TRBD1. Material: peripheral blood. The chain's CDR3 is CASSSGTGIIGNQPQHF. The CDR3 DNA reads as TGTGCCAGCAGTTCCGGGACAGGGATAATAGGGAATCAGCCCCAGCATTTT.